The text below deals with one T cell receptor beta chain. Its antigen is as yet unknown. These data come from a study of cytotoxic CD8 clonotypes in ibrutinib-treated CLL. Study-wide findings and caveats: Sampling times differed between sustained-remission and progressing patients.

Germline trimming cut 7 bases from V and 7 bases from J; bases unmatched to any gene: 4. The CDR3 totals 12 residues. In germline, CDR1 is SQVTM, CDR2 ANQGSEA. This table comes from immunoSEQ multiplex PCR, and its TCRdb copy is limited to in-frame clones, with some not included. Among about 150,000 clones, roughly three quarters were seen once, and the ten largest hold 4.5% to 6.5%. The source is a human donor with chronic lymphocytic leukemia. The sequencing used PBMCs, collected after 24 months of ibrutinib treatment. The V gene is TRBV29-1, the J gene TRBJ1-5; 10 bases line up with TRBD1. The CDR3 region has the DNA TGCAGCGCCCGGACAGGGGGACAGCCCCAGCATTTT. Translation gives CSARTGGQPQHF.